The present entry profiles one T cell receptor beta chain with its context. This specimen belongs to a study of CD8 T cells in Susac syndrome. Study summary: About 6 sequenced Susac syndrome patients had clinically active disease, while eight or nine were in remission. At the time of blood draw, patients with Susac syndrome were therapy-naive, receiving corticosteroids, or receiving intravenous immunoglobulin alone.

The CDR3 is made up of 17 amino acids. V was pared by 5 bases and J by 0 bases, with 8 bases of the junction left unmatched. The germline gives CDR1 MDHEN, CDR2 SYDVKM. Reverse transcription used about 0.5 to 1 ug RNA and random hexamers. TCRdb used MiXCR to reprocess the immunoSEQ multiplex PCR reads, holding one entry per CDR3 protein. The table has 100,000 to 150,000 distinct CDR3 sequences, approximately 96% seen once. The gene calls are TRBV28 and TRBJ2-7; 12 bases match TRBD1. The sequence came from a human donor with Susac syndrome. The source material was CD8+ T cells from PBMCs. The CDR3 nucleotides are TGTGCCAGCAGTCCTAGGGGGGGACAGGGGGCCTCCTACGAGCAGTACTTC. Its translation is CASSPRGGQGASYEQYF.